A single sample is the source of the 25 T cell receptor beta chains below, sequenced in a study of T-cell memory formation after mild COVID-19. TCRdb passed the 5' RACE reads through MiXCR, listing each CDR3 protein once. The repertoire holds a few hundred thousand distinct CDR3 sequences, with around 15% as singletons. The specimen was PBMCs or a T cell subset sorted from them (not recorded which). These receptors were obtained from a young man who had mild COVID-19 (a few samples of this study predate the infection). Cell type and time point are not known.

This clonotype occurred a few times. The chain couples TRBV7-6 to TRBJ2-6; no clear D gene. Trimming took 0 bases from V and 0 from J, leaving 9 bases between them. Germline assignment: CDR1 SGHVS and CDR2 FNYEAQ. The CDR3 is made up of 17 amino acids. The CDR3 is CASSLAAGYSGANVLTF. The CDR3 region has the DNA TGTGCCAGCAGCTTAGCGGCAGGCTACTCTGGGGCCAACGTCCTGACTTTC.

This sequence joins TRBV3-1 and TRBJ1-2; TRBD1 might be the D (6 bases). The germline V gene encodes CDR1 LGHDT and CDR2 YNNKEL (reference sequence). This CDR3 has 15 amino acids. Trimming removed 3 bases at V and 4 bases at J, with 15 bases between. CDR3 amino acids: CASSHSKDRLYGYTF. DNA for the CDR3: TGTGCCAGCAGCCATTCTAAAGACAGGCTCTATGGCTACACCTTC.

CDR3 DNA sequence: TGTGCCAGCAGCTACCTGGGGGTGGAGGTATCGAACACCGGGGAGCTGTTTTTT. This gives the protein CASSYLGVEVSNTGELFF. The chain links TRBV11-2 to TRBJ2-2; perhaps D is TRBD1 or TRBD2 (5 bases each). Trimming cost V 4 bases and J 0 bases, with 18 bases left between them. The germline CDR1 and CDR2 sequences are SGHAT and FQNNGV. This CDR3 is built from 18 residues.

In its sample, this clonotype was seen a few times. The chain is built from TRBV6-2 or TRBV6-3 and TRBJ2-7; D is unresolved. Deletions cut 2 bases from V and 0 bases from J, with 11 bases between. Germline V gives CDR1 MNHEY, CDR2 SVGEGT. This CDR3 region has 15 residues. This CDR3 is CASSYPRTVSYEQYF. Written as DNA, the CDR3 is TGTGCCAGCAGTTACCCAAGGACGGTCTCCTACGAGCAGTACTTC.

The chain has TRBV14 and TRBJ2-2, with D unresolved. The CDR3 sequence is 15 residues long. Trimming took off 3 bases at V and 4 bases at J, with 12 bases between the two ends. Germline V CDR1 and CDR2: SGHDN, FVKESK. CDR3 residues: CASSHGQRGTGELFF. The CDR3 DNA reads as TGTGCCAGCAGCCATGGGCAGCGAGGCACCGGGGAGCTGTTTTTT. The complete variable domain, with remaining parts taken from reference TRBV14 and TRBJ2-2, reads EAGVTQFPSHSVIEKGQTVTLRCDPISGHDNLYWYRRVMGKEIKFLLHFVKESKQDESGMPNNRFLAERTGGTYSTLKVQPAELEDSGVYFCASSHGQRGTGELFFGEGSRLTVL.

At least ten counts were recorded for this clonotype. The chain recombines TRBV2 with TRBJ2-2; TRBD1 is a possible D gene (5 bases). Deletions cut 5 bases from V and 0 bases from J, with 10 bases between. The CDR3 contains 15 residues. Germline loops: CDR1 SNHLY, CDR2 FYNNEI. The CDR3 protein is CASSLTEANTGELFF. In DNA, the CDR3 is TGTGCCAGCAGTCTGACAGAAGCGAACACCGGGGAGCTGTTTTTT. The variable domain in full, completed from reference TRBV2 and TRBJ2-2, reads EPEVTQTPSHQVTQMGQEVILRCVPISNHLYFYWYRQILGQKVEFLVSFYNNEISEKSEIFDDQFSVERPDGSNFTLKIRSTKLEDSAMYFCASSLTEANTGELFFGEGSRLTVL.

This chain connects TRBV6-6 to TRBJ2-2; D may be TRBD1 or TRBD2 (5 bases each). The V gene's germline CDR1 is MNHNY and CDR2 SVGAGI (reference sequence). The CDR3 has 15 amino acids. V shed 2 bases and J shed 5 bases, with 12 bases lying between them. As DNA, the CDR3 is TGTGCCAGCAGTTACCGGGGTCAGGGAACCGGGGAGCTGTTTTTT. Protein product: CASSYRGQGTGELFF.

The J gene is TRBJ2-7, the V gene TRBV18, with TRBD1 matching over 7 bases. J lost 2 bases, V lost 8 bases, and 6 bases had no gene match. This CDR3 comprises 13 residues. In germline, CDR1 is KGHSH, CDR2 LQKENI. In DNA form, the CDR3 reads TGTGCCAGCGCGACAGGGAGCACCTACGAGCAGTACGTC. Translation: CASATGSTYEQYV.

The V call is TRBV9, the J call TRBJ1-5; 9 bases are shared with TRBD1. The CDR3 runs 13 residues. Trimming at V came to 4 bases and at J to 8 bases, leaving 4 bases not matched to a gene. Per the germline V gene, CDR1 is SGDLS and CDR2 is YYNGEE. CDR3 DNA: TGTGCCAGCAGCCCCGGGACAGGGAAGCCCCAGCATTTT. Encoded protein: CASSPGTGKPQHF.

At least ten counts were recorded for this clonotype. Germline is not matched at one junction end, which may reflect a read error. The chain joins TRBV29-1 to TRBJ1-1; perhaps TRBD1 as D (5 bases). The CDR3 extends over 13 amino acids. From germline, CDR1 is SQVTM and CDR2 ANQGSEA. The CDR3 bases are TGCAGCCTAAGCGGGGCGCTGAAAACTGAAGCTTTCTTT. It encodes CSLSGALKTEAFF. Looking up the rest from reference TRBV29-1 and TRBJ1-1 gives the full variable domain: SAVISQKPSRDICQRGTSLTIQCQVDSQVTMMFWYRQQPGQSLTLIATANQGSEATYESGFVIDKFPISRPNLTFSTLTVSNMSPEDSSIYLCSLSGALKTEAFFGQGTRLTVV.

The genes are TRBV29-1 and TRBJ2-5; 9 bases are a match to TRBD1. The germline CDR1 and CDR2 sequences are SQVTM and ANQGSEA. J lost 4 bases, V lost 3 bases, and 6 bases had no gene match. The CDR3 length is 14 residues. The CDR3, as DNA: TGCAGCGTTGAGGGACCGGGACAGGGAGAGACCCAGTACTTC. Translation gives CSVEGPGQGETQYF.

The chain recombines TRBV28 with TRBJ2-3; 8 bases are a match to TRBD2. The CDR3 consists of 16 residues. V lost 2 bases to trimming and J lost 0 bases; unmatched junction nucleotides: 4. From germline, CDR1 is MDHEN and CDR2 SYDVKM. CDR3 residues: CASSLASGQSTDTQYF. The CDR3, as DNA: TGTGCCAGCAGTTTAGCTAGCGGGCAGAGCACAGATACGCAGTATTTT.

To note about this clonotype: One end of the junction is discordant with germline, which a read error may explain. The rearrangement links TRBV7-3 to TRBJ2-1, with D possibly TRBD2 on 5 matching bases. This CDR3 has 13 amino acids. Germline loops: CDR1 SGHTA, CDR2 FQGTGA. CDR3 DNA: TGTGACAGCAGCCGAGGGTCTTACAATGAGCAGTTCTTC. This sequence encodes CDSSRGSYNEQFF.

The V and J genes are TRBV4-1 and TRBJ2-5, with D perhaps TRBD2 (7 bases). This CDR3 contains 16 residues. Germline V gives CDR1 MGHRA, CDR2 YSYEKL. Trimming removed 0 bases at V and 2 bases at J, with 13 bases between. As DNA, the CDR3 is TGCGCCAGCAGCCAAGAACCGCGGGGGCCTCAAGAGACCCAGTACTTC. As protein: CASSQEPRGPQETQYF.

A few counts support this clonotype. The J gene is TRBJ2-6, the V gene TRBV7-2; D is ambiguous. Per germline, CDR1 SGHTA and CDR2 FQGNSA. The CDR3 extends over 17 amino acids. The ends were cut back, 5 bases at V and 0 bases at J, with 14 bases in the middle. CDR3 in DNA: TGTGCCAGCAGCCCTCAATCTCGCGACTCTGGGGCCAACGTCCTGACTTTC. It is translated as CASSPQSRDSGANVLTF.

This clonotype was recorded a few times. V gene TRBV11-2 combines with J gene TRBJ2-3; the D gene is possibly TRBD2 (5 bases). V lost 1 base and J 2 bases, leaving 13 bases between the germline ends. In germline, CDR1 is SGHAT, CDR2 FQNNGV. The CDR3 consists of 16 residues. CDR3 in DNA: TGTGCCAGCAGCTTAGTCGCTAGCACCAACACAGATACGCAGTATTTT. It yields the protein CASSLVASTNTDTQYF.

J is TRBJ1-2 and V is TRBV5-1; D is uncertain. The V gene's germline CDR1 is SGHRS and CDR2 YFSETQ. V was trimmed by 4 bases and J by 0 bases, leaving 13 bases between them. This CDR3 is 15 amino acids long. The CDR3 reads CASSAGGSSNYGYTF. The CDR3 DNA reads TGCGCCAGCAGCGCGGGTGGCAGCTCTAACTATGGCTACACCTTC.

This clonotype turned up a few times. The gene calls are TRBV7-3 and TRBJ1-1; D may be TRBD1 (5 bases). The CDR3 contains 14 residues. Germline loops: CDR1 SGHTA, CDR2 FQGTGA. The V end was cut by 2 bases, the J end by 5 bases, with 12 bases between. The CDR3 spells CASSLLPGRTEAFF. In nucleotides, the CDR3 is TGTGCCAGCAGCTTACTTCCAGGGAGGACTGAAGCTTTCTTT. Variable domain in full (rest from reference TRBV7-3 and TRBJ1-1): GAGVSQTPSNKVTEKGKYVELRCDPISGHTALYWYRQSLGQGPEFLIYFQGTGAADDSGLPNDRFFAVRPEGSVSTLKIQRTERGDSAVYLCASSLLPGRTEAFFGQGTRLTVV.

The gene calls are TRBV28 and TRBJ2-1; TRBD1 matches at 8 bases. In germline, CDR1 is MDHEN, CDR2 SYDVKM. The CDR3 is 15 residues long. Germline trimming cut 3 bases from V and 7 bases from J; bases unmatched to any gene: 8. CDR3 bases: TGTGCCAGCAGTTTGGGGACAGGCGCGTGGAATGAGCAGTTCTTC. Translating it yields CASSLGTGAWNEQFF.

The table lists this clonotype with a few counts. The V and J genes are TRBV4-1 and TRBJ1-2; TRBD1 matches at 8 bases. Germline V CDR1 and CDR2: MGHRA, YSYEKL. The CDR3 is 15 amino acids. V was pared by 5 bases and J by 4 bases, with 9 bases of the junction left unmatched. The CDR3 sequence: CASSSWTGSGYGYTF. CDR3 nucleotide sequence: TGCGCCAGCAGCTCCTGGACAGGGTCCGGCTATGGCTACACCTTC.

In regard to this clonotype: Since a much larger clone is just one base distant, this may be a read error. The genes are TRBV20-1 and TRBJ1-5; TRBD1 is a possible D gene (5 bases). The germline CDR1 and CDR2 sequences are DFQATT and SNEGSKA (reference sequence). CDR3 length equals 15 residues. Here the CDR3 DNA reads TGCAGTGCTAGTCGAGTTGGGGGGAGCAATCAGACCCAGCATTTT. As protein: CSASRVGGSNQTQHF.

The V and J genes are TRBV5-1 and TRBJ2-2; 7 bases fit TRBD1. Germline V gives CDR1 SGHRS, CDR2 YFSETQ. Losses at the gene ends were 4 bases for V and 4 bases for J; bases not matched to a gene: 7. The CDR3 covers 15 residues. The CDR3 bases are TGCGCCAGCAGCCCCGGACAGGCGACCACCGGGGAGCTGTTTTTT. It yields the protein CASSPGQATTGELFF.

The chain employs TRBV7-9 and TRBJ2-5, with 16 bases matching TRBD2. V dropped 5 bases and J dropped 4; count of bases not matched to a gene: 10. This CDR3 spans 18 amino acids. Germline-derived CDR1 and CDR2 are SEHNR and FQNEAQ (reference sequence). The CDR3 reads CASSGPGTSGGARETQYF. Written as DNA, the CDR3 is TGTGCCAGCAGCGGACCCGGGACTAGCGGGGGGGCAAGAGAGACCCAGTACTTC.

This clonotype was seen only a few times. The chain is built from TRBV29-1 and TRBJ1-2; 10 positions match TRBD1. The germline CDR1 and CDR2 sequences are SQVTM and ANQGSEA. The J segment lost 7 bases and the V segment lost 7 bases, leaving 9 bases of the junction unmatched. The CDR3 runs 13 residues. The DNA of the CDR3 is TGCAGCGCGACAGGGGGCGGTTTTGGTGGCTACACCTTC. This sequence encodes CSATGGGFGGYTF. Using reference TRBV29-1 and TRBJ1-2 for the parts outside the CDR3, the full variable domain is SAVISQKPSRDICQRGTSLTIQCQVDSQVTMMFWYRQQPGQSLTLIATANQGSEATYESGFVIDKFPISRPNLTFSTLTVSNMSPEDSSIYLCSATGGGFGGYTFGSGTRLTVV.

The rearrangement uses TRBV5-5 and TRBJ2-3, with D possibly being TRBD2 (5 bases). Trimming pared 0 bases from V and 0 bases from J, leaving 8 bases between. The V gene's germline CDR1 is SGHKS and CDR2 YYEKEE (reference sequence). CDR3 size: 15 residues. CDR3 protein: CASSLDGISTDTQYF. CDR3 nucleotide sequence: TGTGCCAGCAGCTTGGACGGGATTAGCACAGATACGCAGTATTTT.